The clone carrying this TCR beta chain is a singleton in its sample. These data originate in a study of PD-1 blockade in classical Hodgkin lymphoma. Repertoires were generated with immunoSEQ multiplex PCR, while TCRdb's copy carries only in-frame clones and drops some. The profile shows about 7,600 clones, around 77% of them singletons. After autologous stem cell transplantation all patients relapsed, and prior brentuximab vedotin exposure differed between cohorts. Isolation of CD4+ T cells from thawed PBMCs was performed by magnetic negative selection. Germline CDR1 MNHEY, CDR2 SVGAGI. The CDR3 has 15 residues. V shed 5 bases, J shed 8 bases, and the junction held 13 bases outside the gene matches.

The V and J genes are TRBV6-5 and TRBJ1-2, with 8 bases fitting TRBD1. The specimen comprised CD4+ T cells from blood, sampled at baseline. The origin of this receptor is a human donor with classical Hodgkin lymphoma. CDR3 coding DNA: TGTGCCAGCAGTCGAACCGGGACAGGCAACAGGGGCTACACCTTC. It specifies CASSRTGTGNRGYTF.